This T cell receptor beta chain emerged from a study of blood T cell repertoires in COVID-19. Profiling relied on immunoSEQ multiplex PCR, and the TCRdb table lists in-frame clones only, not all of them. Here the sample spans fewer than 300,000 clones, 80% to 90% being singletons. CDR1 is KGHDR, CDR2 SFDVKD, per germline. Losses at the gene ends were 4 bases for V and 5 bases for J; bases not matched to a gene: 8. The CDR3 has 15 residues. The V and J genes are TRBV24-1 and TRBJ2-5; 8 bases fit TRBD1. The sample was PBMCs or T cells enriched from blood (not recorded which). The sequence was obtained from a woman in her twenties or thirties who had recovered from COVID-19. Here the CDR3 DNA reads TGTGCCACCAGTGAATACTCCAGGGGGCTGGAGACCCAGTACTTC. Amino acid sequence: CATSEYSRGLETQYF.